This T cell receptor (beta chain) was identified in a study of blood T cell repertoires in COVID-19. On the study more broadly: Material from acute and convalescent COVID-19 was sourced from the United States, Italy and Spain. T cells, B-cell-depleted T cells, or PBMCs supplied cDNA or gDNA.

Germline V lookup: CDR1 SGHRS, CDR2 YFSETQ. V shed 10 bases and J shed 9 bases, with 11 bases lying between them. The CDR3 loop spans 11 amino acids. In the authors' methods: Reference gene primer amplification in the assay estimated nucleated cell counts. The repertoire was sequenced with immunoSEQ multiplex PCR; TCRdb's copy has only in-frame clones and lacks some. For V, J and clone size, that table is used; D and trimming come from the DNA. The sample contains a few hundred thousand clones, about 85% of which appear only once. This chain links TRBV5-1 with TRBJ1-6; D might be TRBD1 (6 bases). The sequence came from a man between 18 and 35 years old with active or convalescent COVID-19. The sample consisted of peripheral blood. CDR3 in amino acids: CASEGGSPLHF. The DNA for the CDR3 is TGCGCCTCCGAAGGGGGTTCACCCCTCCACTTT.